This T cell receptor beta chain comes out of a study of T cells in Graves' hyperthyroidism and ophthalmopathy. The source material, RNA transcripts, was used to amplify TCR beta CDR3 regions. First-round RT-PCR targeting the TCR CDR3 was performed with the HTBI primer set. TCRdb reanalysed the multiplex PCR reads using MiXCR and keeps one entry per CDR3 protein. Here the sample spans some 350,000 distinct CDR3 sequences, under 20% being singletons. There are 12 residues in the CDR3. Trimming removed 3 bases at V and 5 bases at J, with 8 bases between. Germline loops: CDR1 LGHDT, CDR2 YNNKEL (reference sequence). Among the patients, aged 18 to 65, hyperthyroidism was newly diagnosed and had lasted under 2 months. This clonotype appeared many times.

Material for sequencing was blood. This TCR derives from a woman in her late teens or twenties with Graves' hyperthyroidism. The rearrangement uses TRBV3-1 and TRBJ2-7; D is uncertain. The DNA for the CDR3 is TGTGCCAGCAGCCAGACACTCAACGAGCAGTACTTC. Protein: CASSQTLNEQYF.